This TCR beta chain came from a study of cytomegalovirus exposure and HLA in healthy donors. Study-wide results and caveats: A later examination showed that TCR association rates differed by HLA locus, with DRB1 most and HLA-C fewest. A later analysis reportedly identified an Asian-associated ancestry cluster as carrying fewer N-insertions than the roughly 670-donor mean. Per published reports, the classifier diagnosed cytomegalovirus status with high specificity and sensitivity.

In regard to this clone: The antigen is unknown.

Trimming took 6 bases from V and 0 from J; bases not matched to a gene: 4. The CDR3 is 15 residues long. Germline V lookup: CDR1 MNHNS, CDR2 SASEGT. Both 60 Vbeta primers and 13 Jbeta primers went into the PCR. Repertoires were generated with immunoSEQ multiplex PCR, while TCRdb's copy carries only in-frame clones and drops some. The data hold about 200,000 clones, with about 81% observed a single time. Sequenced input: PBMCs. This clonotype originated in a man aged 40-49 years in good health and CMV-seropositive. This chain uses TRBV6-1 with TRBJ2-3; TRBD2 matches at 9 bases. CDR3 DNA: TGTGCCAGCAGAGAGACTAGCGGTAGCACAGATACGCAGTATTTT. It translates to CASRETSGSTDTQYF.